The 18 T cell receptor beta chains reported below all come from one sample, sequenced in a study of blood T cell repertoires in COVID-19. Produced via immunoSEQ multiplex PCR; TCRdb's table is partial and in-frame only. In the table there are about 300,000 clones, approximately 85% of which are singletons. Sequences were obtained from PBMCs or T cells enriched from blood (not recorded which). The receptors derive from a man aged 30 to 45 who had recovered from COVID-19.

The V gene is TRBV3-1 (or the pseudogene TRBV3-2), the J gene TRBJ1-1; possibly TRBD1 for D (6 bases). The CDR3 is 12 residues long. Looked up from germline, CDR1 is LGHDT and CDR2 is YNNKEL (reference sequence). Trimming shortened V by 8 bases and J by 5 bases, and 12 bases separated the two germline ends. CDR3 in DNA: TGTGCCAGCGAGGGGGTGGAAACTGAAGCTTTCTTT. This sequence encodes CASEGVETEAFF.

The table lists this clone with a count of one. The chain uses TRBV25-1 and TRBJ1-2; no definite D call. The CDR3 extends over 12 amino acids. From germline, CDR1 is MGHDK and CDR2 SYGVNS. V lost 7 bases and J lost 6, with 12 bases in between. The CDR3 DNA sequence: TGTGCCAGCACGAGAGGGAGTCATGGCTACACCTTC. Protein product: CASTRGSHGYTF.

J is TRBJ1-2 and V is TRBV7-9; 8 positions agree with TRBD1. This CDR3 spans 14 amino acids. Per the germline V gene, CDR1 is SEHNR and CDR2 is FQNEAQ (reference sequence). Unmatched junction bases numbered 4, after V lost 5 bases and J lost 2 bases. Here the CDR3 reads CASSQGTGNYGYTF. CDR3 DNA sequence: TGTGCCAGCAGCCAAGGGACAGGCAACTATGGCTACACCTTC.

CDR3 loop: CASSAQGGETQYF. The CDR3 nucleotides read TGTGCCAGCAGCGCACAGGGCGGCGAGACCCAGTACTTC. This chain links TRBV11-3 with TRBJ2-5; weak D call: TRBD1 (6 bases). V lost 5 bases and J lost 5, with 12 bases in between. In germline, CDR1 is SGHNT, CDR2 YENEEA. The CDR3 extends over 13 amino acids.

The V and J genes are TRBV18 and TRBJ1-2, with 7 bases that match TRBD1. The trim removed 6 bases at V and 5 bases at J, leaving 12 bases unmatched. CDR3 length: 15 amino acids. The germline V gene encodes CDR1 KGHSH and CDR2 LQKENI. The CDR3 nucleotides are TGTGCCAGCTCTTCAGACAGGGCCGTATGGTATGGCTACACCTTC. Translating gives CASSSDRAVWYGYTF.

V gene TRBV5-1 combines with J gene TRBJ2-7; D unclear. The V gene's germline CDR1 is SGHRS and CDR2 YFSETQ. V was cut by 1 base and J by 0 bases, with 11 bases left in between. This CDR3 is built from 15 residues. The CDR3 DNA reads TGCGCCAGCAGCTTGAGCCCAGGATACTCCTACGAGCAGTACTTC. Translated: CASSLSPGYSYEQYF. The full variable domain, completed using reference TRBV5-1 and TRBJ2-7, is KAGVTQTPRYLIKTRGQQVTLSCSPISGHRSVSWYQQTPGQGLQFLFEYFSETQRNKGNFPGRFSGRQFSNSRSEMNVSTLELGDSALYLCASSLSPGYSYEQYFGPGTRLTVT.

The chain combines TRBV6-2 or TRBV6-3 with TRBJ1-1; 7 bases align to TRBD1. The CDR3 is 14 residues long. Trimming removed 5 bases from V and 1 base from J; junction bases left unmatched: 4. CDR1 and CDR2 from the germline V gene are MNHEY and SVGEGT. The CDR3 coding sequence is TGTGCCAGCAGTAAACAGGGGCGGAACACTGAAGCTTTCTTT. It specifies CASSKQGRNTEAFF.

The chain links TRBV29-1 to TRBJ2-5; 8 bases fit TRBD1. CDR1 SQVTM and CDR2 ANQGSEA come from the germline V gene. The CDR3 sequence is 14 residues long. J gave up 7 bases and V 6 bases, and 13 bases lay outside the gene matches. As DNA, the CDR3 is TGCAGCGTCGCAGGGACAGGTACTTTCGGGACCCAGTACTTC. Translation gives CSVAGTGTFGTQYF.

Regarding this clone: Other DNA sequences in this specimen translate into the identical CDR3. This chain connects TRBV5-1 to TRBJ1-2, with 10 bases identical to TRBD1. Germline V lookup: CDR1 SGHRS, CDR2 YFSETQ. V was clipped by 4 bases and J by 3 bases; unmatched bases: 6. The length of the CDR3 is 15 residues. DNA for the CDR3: TGCGCCAGCAGCCCGGGACAGGGGAGAGACTATGGCTACACCTTC. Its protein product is CASSPGQGRDYGYTF.

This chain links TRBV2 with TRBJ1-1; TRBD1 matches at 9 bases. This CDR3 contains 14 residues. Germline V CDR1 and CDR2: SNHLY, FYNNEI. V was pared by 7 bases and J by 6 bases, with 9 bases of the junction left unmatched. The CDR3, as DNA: TGTGCCAGCACCCGACGGGACAGGGACCCTGAAGCTTTCTTT. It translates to CASTRRDRDPEAFF.

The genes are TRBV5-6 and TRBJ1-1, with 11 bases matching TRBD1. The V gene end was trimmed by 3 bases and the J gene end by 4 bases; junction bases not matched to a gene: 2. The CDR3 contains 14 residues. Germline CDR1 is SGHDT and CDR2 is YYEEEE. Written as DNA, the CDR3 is TGTGCCAGCAGCTGGGGACAGGGGGGCACTGAAGCTTTCTTT. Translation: CASSWGQGGTEAFF.

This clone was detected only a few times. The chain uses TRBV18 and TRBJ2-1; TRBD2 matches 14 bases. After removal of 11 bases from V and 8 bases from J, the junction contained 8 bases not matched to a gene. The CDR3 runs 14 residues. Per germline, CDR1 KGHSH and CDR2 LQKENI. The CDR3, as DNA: TGTGCCGGCCGAACGGGACTAGCGGGGGATGAGCAGTTCTTC. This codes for CAGRTGLAGDEQFF.

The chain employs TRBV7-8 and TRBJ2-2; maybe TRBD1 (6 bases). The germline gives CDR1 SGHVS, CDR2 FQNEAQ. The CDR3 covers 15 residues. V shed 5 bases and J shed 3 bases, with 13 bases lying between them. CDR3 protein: CASSLQTGHTGELFF. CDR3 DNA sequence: TGTGCCAGCAGCCTCCAGACAGGACACACCGGGGAGCTGTTTTTT. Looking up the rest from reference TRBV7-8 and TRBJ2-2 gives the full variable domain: GAGVSQSPRYKVAKRGQDVALRCDPISGHVSLFWYQQALGQGPEFLTYFQNEAQLDKSGLPSDRFFAERPEGSVSTLKIQRTQQEDSAVYLCASSLQTGHTGELFFGEGSRLTVL.

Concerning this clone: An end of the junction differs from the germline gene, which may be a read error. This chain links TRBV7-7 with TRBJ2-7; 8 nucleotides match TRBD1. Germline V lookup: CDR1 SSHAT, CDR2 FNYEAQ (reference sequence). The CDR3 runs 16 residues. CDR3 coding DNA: TGTGCTAGCAGCTTAGAAATGGGCCAGGGGGCTGGCGAGCAGTACTTC. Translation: CASSLEMGQGAGEQYF.

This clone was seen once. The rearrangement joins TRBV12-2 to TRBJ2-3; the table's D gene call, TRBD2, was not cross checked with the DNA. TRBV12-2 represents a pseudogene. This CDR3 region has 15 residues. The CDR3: CASRLVLGFPDTQYF. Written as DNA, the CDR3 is TGTGCAAGTCGCTTAGTACTAGGGTTCCCAGATACGCAGTATTTT.

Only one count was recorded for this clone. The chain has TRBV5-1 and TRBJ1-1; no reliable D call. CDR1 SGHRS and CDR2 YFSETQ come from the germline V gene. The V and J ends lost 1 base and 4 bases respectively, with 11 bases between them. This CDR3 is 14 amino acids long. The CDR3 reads CASSLTELVTEAFF. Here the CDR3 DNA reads TGCGCCAGCAGCTTGACAGAGTTGGTCACTGAAGCTTTCTTT.

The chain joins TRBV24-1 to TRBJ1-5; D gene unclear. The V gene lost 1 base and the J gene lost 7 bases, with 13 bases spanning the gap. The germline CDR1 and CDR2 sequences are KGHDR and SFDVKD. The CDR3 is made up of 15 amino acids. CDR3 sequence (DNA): TGTGCCACCAGTGATTTTTTCGAGGTCATCCAGCCCCAGCATTTT. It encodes CATSDFFEVIQPQHF.

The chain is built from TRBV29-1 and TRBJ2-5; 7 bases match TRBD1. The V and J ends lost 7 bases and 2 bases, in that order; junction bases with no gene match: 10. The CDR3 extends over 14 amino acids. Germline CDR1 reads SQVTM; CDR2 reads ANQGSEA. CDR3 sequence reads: CSASRDSAQETQYF. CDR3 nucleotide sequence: TGCAGCGCGTCCCGGGACAGCGCTCAAGAGACCCAGTACTTC.